These 7 T cell receptor beta chains share one sample of origin, sequenced in a study of blood T cell repertoires in COVID-19. TCRdb's table, derived via immunoSEQ multiplex PCR, lists solely in-frame clones and lacks some. In the table there are roughly 310,000 clones, roughly 88% of which are singletons. The sample taken for sequencing was peripheral blood. The receptors originated from a woman aged 25 to 45 with COVID-19, enrolled during active disease.

This clone occurred a few times. The chain recombines TRBV28 with TRBJ2-5; the D gene is possibly TRBD1 (6 bases). Trimming removed 4 bases from V and 5 bases from J, with 29 bases in between. This CDR3 has 19 amino acids. Germline assignment: CDR1 MDHEN and CDR2 SYDVKM. The DNA for the CDR3 is TGTGCCAGCAGTTCTACACGAACCAGCGCTAGACAGGTTCGGGAGACCCAGTACTTC. Translating gives CASSSTRTSARQVRETQYF.

V is TRBV29-1 and J is TRBJ1-2, with 9 bases identical to TRBD1. From germline, CDR1 is SQVTM and CDR2 ANQGSEA. J was trimmed by 8 bases and V by 6 bases; bases with no gene match: 7. The CDR3 spans 12 residues. The CDR3 sequence is CSVVQGARGYTF. In nucleotides, the CDR3 is TGCAGCGTGGTACAGGGGGCAAGGGGCTACACCTTC.

The chain carries TRBV18 and TRBJ1-1; the match to TRBD1 covers 8 bases. The CDR3 runs to 13 residues. V was pared by 5 bases and J by 8 bases, with 7 bases of the junction left unmatched. Germline CDR1 KGHSH, CDR2 LQKENI. CDR3 DNA sequence: TGTGCCAGCTCAACCCCAGGGGGCTACGAAGCTTTCTTT. Translated: CASSTPGGYEAFF.

This chain links TRBV28 with TRBJ2-6, with a weak D call TRBD1 (5 bases). Germline V gene lookup returns CDR1 MDHEN and CDR2 SYDVKM. The CDR3 extends over 14 amino acids. V was pared by 4 bases and J by 4 bases, with 8 bases between. CDR3 DNA: TGTGCCAGCAGTTCATGGACAGGGGCCAACGTCCTGACTTTC. Its translation: CASSSWTGANVLTF.

The chain is built from TRBV2 and TRBJ1-2; D unresolved. With 2 bases removed from V and 1 base from J, the gap between germline ends came to 8 bases. Germline V gene data show CDR1 as SNHLY and CDR2 as FYNNEI. This CDR3 has 14 residues. The DNA for the CDR3 is TGTGCCAGCAGTGAACAGGCAGTTAACTATGGCTACACCTTC. This sequence encodes CASSEQAVNYGYTF. Using reference TRBV2 and TRBJ1-2 for the parts outside the CDR3, the full variable domain is EPEVTQTPSHQVTQMGQEVILRCVPISNHLYFYWYRQILGQKVEFLVSFYNNEISEKSEIFDDQFSVERPDGSNFTLKIRSTKLEDSAMYFCASSEQAVNYGYTFGSGTRLTVV.

This clone was observed a single time. The chain uses TRBV9 and TRBJ2-1, with D possibly being TRBD1 (5 bases). From germline, CDR1 is SGDLS and CDR2 YYNGEE. V dropped 0 bases and J dropped 9 bases, with 13 bases sitting between them. The CDR3 totals 14 residues. The CDR3 is CASSVDTGWGEQFF. CDR3 nucleotide sequence: TGTGCCAGCAGCGTAGATACAGGATGGGGTGAGCAGTTCTTC.

The chain employs TRBV7-6 and TRBJ2-1, with D uncertain. Trimming stripped 3 bases from V and 0 bases from J, with 9 bases between. In germline, CDR1 is SGHVS, CDR2 FNYEAQ. This CDR3 comprises 15 residues. CDR3: CASSLSGSSYNEQFF. CDR3 DNA sequence: TGTGCCAGCAGCTTGTCGGGTAGCTCCTACAATGAGCAGTTCTTC.